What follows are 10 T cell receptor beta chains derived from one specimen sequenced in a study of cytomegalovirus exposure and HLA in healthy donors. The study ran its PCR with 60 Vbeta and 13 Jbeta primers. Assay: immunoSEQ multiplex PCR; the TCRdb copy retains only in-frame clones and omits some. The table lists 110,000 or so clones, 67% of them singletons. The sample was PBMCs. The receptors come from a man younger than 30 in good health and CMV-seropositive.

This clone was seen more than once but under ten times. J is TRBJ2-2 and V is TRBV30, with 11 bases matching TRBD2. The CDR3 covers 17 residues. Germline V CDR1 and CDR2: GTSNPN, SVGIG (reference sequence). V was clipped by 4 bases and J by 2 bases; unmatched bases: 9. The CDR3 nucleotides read TGTGCCTGGACCTTACTAGCGGGGGCGAAAAACACCGGGGAGCTGTTTTTT. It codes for CAWTLLAGAKNTGELFF.

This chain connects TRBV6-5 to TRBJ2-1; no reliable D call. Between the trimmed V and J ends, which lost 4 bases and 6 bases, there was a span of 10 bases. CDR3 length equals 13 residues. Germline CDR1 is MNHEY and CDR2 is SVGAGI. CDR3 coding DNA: TGTGCCAGCAGTTTCCCTATGAGCAATGAGCAGTTCTTC. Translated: CASSFPMSNEQFF.

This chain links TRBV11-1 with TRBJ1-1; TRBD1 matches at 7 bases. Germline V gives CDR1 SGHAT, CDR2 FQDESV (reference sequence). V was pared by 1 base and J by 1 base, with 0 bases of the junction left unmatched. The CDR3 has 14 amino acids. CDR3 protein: CASSLGDRNTEAFF. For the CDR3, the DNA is TGTGCCAGCAGCTTAGGGGACAGGAACACTGAAGCTTTCTTT.

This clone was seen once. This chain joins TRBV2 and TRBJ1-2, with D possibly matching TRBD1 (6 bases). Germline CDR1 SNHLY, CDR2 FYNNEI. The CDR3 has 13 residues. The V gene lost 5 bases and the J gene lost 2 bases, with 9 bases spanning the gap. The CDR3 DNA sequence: TGTGCCAGCAGTCCTACAGGGAACTATGGCTACACCTTC. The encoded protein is CASSPTGNYGYTF.

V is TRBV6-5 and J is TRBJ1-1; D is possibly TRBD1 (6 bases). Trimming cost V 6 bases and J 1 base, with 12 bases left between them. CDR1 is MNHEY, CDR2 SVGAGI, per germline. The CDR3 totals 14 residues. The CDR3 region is CASRQGSTNTEAFF. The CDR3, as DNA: TGTGCCAGCAGACAGGGTTCGACGAACACTGAAGCTTTCTTT.

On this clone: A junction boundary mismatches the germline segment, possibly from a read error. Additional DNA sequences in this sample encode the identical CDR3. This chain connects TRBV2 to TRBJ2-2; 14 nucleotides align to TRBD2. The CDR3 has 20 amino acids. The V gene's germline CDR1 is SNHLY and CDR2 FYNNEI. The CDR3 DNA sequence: TGTGCCAGCAGTGCGGCCTTTGGGACTAGCGGGGGAGCGAACACCGGGGAGCTGTTTTTC. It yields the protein CASSAAFGTSGGANTGELFF.

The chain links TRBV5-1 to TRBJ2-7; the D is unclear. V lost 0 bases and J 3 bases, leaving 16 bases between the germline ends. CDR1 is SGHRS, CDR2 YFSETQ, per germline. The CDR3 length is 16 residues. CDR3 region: CASSLAQSRIGYEQYF. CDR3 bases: TGCGCCAGCAGCTTGGCCCAGTCTAGGATCGGCTACGAGCAGTACTTC.

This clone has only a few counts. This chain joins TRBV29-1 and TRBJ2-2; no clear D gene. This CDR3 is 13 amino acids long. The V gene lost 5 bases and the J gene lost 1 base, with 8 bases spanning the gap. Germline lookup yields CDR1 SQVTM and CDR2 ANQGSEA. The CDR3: CSVRWLNTGELFF. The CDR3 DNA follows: TGCAGCGTTCGCTGGCTGAACACCGGGGAGCTGTTTTTT.

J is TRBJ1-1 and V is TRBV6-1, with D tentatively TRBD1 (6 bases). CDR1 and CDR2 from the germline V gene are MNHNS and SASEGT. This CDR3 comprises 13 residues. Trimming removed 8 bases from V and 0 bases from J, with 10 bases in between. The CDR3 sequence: CASRQVMNTEAFF. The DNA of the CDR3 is TGTGCCAGCCGACAGGTTATGAACACTGAAGCTTTCTTT.

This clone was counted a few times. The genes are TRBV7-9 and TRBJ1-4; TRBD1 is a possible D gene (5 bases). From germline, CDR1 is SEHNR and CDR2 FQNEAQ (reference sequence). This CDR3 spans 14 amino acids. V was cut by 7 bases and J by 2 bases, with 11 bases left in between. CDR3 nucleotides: TGTGCCAGCACCCTGGGGCAGACTAATGAAAAACTGTTTTTT. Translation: CASTLGQTNEKLFF.